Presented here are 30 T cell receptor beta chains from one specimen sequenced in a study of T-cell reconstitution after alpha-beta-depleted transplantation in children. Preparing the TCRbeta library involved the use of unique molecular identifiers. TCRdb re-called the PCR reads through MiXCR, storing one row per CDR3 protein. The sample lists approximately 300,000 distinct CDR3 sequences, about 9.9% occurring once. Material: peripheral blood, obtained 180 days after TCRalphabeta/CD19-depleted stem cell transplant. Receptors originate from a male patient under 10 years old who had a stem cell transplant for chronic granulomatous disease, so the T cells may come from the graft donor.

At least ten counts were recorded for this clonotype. The CDR3 is CASSQGLAGGVDEQYF. CDR3 DNA: TGCGCCAGCAGTCAGGGACTAGCGGGAGGAGTCGACGAGCAGTACTTC. The V gene is TRBV5-1, the J gene TRBJ2-7, with TRBD2 matching 15 bases. The V gene end was trimmed by 5 bases and the J gene end by 5 bases; junction bases not matched to a gene: 8. The CDR3 consists of 16 residues. Germline V gene lookup returns CDR1 SGHRS and CDR2 YFSETQ.

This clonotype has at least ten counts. The CDR3 DNA follows: TGCAGTGGGGTAGCGTCCTACGAGCAGTACTTC. This codes for CSGVASYEQYF. This chain links TRBV20-1 with TRBJ2-7; maybe TRBD2 (5 bases). The CDR3 has 11 amino acids. Germline V gene sequence: CDR1 DFQATT, CDR2 SNEGSKA (reference sequence). The V and J ends lost 7 bases and 1 base respectively, with 8 bases between them.

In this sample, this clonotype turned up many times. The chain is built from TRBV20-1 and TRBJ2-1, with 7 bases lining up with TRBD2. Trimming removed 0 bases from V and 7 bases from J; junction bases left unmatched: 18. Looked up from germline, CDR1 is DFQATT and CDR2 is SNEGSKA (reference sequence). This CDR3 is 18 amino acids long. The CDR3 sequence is CSARDRASRGGPRNEQFF. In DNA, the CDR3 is TGCAGTGCTAGAGATAGAGCATCGAGGGGAGGGCCTAGAAATGAGCAGTTCTTC.

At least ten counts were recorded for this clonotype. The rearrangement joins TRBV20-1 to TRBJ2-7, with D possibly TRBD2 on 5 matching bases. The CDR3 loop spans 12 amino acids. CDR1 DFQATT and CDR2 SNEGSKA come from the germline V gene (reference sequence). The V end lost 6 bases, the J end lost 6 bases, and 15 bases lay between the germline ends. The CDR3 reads CSAPEGGLEQYF. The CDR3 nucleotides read TGCAGTGCCCCAGAGGGCGGGCTCGAGCAGTACTTC.

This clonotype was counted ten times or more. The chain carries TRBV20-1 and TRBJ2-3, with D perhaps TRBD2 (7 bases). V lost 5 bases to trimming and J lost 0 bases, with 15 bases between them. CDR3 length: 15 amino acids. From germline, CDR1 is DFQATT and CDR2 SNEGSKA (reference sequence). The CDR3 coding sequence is TGCAGTGCTTTTCTAGGGGGGGCTAGCACAGATACGCAGTATTTT. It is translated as CSAFLGGASTDTQYF.

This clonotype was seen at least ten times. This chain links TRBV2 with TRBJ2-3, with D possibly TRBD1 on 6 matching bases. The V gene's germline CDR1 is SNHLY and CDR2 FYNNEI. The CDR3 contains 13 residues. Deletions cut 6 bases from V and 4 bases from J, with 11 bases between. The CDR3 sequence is CASRARGPDTQYF. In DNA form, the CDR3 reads TGTGCCAGCAGGGCCAGGGGCCCAGATACGCAGTATTTT.

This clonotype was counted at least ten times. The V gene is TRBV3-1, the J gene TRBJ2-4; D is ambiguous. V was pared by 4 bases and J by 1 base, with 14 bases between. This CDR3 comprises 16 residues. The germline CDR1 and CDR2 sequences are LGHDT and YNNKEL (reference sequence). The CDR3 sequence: CASSPTRTWAKNIQYF. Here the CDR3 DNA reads TGTGCCAGCAGCCCTACACGAACCTGGGCCAAAAACATTCAGTACTTC.

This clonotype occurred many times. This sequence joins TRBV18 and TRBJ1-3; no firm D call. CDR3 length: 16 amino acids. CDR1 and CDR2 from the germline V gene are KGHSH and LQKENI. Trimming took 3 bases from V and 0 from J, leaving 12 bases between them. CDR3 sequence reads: CASSPVSGSSGNTIYF. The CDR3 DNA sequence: TGTGCCAGCTCACCGGTCTCGGGGAGCTCTGGAAACACCATATATTTT.

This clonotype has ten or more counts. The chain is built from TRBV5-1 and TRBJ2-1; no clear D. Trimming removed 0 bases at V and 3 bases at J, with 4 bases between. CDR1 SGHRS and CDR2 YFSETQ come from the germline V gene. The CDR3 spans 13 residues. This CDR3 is CASSLVLYNEQFF. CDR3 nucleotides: TGCGCCAGCAGCTTGGTTCTCTACAATGAGCAGTTCTTC.

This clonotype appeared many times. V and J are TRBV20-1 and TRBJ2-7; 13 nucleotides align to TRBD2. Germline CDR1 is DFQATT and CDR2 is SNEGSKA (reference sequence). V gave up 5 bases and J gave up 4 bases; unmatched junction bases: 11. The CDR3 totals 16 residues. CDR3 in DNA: TGCAGTGCTCCCCCGGGACTAGCGGGACTTCAATACGAGCAGTACTTC. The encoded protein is CSAPPGLAGLQYEQYF.

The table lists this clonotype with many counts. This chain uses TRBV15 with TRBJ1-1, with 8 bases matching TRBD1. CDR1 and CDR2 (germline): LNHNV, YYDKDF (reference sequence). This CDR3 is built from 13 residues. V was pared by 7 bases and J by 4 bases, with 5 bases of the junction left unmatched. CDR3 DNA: TGTGCCACCACCTTAGACAGGGGCACTGAAGCTTTCTTT. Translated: CATTLDRGTEAFF.

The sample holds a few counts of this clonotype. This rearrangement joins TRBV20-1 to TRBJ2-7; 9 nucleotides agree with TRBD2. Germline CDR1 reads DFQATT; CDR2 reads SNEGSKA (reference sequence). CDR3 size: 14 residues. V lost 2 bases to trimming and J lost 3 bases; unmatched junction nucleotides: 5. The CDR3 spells CSARRREGNYEQYF. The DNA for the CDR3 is TGCAGTGCTAGAAGGCGGGAGGGAAACTACGAGCAGTACTTC.

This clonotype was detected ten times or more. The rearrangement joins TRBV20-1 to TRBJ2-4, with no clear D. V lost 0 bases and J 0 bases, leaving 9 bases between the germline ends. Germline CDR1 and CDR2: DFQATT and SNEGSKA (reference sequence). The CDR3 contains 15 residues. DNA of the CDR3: TGCAGTGCTAGAGATCGCGCGGTAGCCAAAAACATTCAGTACTTC. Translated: CSARDRAVAKNIQYF.

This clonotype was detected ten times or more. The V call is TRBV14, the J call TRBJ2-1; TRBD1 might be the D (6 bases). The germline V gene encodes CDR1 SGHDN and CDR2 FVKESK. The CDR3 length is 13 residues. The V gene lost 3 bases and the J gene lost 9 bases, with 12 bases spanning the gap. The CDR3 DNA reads TGTGCCAGCAGCCACACAGGGCGGAGTGAGCAGTTCTTC. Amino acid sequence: CASSHTGRSEQFF.

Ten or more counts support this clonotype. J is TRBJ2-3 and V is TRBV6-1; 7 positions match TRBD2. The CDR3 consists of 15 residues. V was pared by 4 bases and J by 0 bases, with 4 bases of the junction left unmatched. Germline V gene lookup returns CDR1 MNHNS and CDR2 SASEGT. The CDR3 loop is CASSAAGTSTDTQYF. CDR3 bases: TGTGCCAGCAGTGCAGCGGGGACCAGCACAGATACGCAGTATTTT.

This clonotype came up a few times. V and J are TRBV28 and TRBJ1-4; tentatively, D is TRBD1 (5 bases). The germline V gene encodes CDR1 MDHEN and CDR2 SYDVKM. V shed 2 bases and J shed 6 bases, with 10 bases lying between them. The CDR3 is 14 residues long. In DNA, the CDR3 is TGTGCCAGCAGTTTAAGACAGTCCTATGAAAAACTGTTTTTT. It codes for CASSLRQSYEKLFF.

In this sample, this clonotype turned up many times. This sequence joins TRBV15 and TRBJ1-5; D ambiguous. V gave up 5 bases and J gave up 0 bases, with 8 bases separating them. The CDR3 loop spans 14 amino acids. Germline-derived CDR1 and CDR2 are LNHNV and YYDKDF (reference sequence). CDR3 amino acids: CATSWGYSNQPQHF. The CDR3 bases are TGTGCCACCAGCTGGGGTTATAGCAATCAGCCCCAGCATTTT.

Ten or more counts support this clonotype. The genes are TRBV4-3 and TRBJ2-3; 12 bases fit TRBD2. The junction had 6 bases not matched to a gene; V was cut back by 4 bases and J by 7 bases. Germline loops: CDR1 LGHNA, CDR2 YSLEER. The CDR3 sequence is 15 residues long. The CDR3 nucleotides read TGCGCCAGCAGCCCACTAGCGGGAGGCCCCAATACGCAGTATTTT. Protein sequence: CASSPLAGGPNTQYF.

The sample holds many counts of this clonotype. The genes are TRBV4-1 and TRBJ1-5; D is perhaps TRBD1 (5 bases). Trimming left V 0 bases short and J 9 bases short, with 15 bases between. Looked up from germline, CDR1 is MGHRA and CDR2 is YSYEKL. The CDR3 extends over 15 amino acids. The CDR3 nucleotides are TGCGCCAGCAGCCAAGACGGTCGGGGGATGGGGCCCCAGCATTTT. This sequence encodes CASSQDGRGMGPQHF.

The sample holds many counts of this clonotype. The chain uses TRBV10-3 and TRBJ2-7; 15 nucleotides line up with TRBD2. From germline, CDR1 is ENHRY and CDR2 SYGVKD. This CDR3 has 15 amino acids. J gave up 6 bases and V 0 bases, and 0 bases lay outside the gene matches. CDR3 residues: CAISESGLAGGEQYF. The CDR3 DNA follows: TGTGCCATCAGTGAGTCGGGACTAGCGGGAGGCGAGCAGTACTTC.

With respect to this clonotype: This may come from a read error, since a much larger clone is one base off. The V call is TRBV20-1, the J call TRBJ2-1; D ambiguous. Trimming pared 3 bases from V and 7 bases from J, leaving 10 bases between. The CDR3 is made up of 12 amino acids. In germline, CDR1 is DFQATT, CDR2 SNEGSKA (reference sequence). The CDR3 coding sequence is TGCAGTGCTAGGGGTCCTAGGAATGAGCAGTTCTTC. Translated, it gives CSARGPRNEQFF.

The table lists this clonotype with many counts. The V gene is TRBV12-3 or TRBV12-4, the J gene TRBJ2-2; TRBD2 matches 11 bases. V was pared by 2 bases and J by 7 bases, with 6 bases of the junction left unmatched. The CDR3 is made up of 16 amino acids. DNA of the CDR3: TGTGCCAGCAGTTTATTTAGCGGGGGGGCCAACGGGGAGCTGTTTTTT. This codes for CASSLFSGGANGELFF.

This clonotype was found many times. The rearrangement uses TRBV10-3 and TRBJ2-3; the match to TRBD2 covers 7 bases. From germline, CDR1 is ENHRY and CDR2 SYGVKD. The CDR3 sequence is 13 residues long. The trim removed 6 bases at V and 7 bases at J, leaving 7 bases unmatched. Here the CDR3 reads CAIRRETQNTQYF. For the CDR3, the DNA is TGTGCCATCAGGCGGGAGACACAGAATACGCAGTATTTT.

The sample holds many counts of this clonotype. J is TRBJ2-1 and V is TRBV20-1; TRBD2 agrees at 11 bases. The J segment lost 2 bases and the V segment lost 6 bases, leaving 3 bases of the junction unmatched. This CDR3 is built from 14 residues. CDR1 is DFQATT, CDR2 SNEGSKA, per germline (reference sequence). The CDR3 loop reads CSALAGGPYNEQFF. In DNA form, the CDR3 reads TGCAGTGCCTTAGCGGGAGGGCCCTACAATGAGCAGTTCTTC.

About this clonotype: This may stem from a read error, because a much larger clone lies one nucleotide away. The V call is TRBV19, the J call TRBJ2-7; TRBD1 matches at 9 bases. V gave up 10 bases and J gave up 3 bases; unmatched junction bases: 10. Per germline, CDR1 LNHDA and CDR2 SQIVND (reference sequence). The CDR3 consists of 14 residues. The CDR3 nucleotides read TGTGCCACCCAAGCCGGGACAGGGAGCTACGAGCAGTACTTC. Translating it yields CATQAGTGSYEQYF.

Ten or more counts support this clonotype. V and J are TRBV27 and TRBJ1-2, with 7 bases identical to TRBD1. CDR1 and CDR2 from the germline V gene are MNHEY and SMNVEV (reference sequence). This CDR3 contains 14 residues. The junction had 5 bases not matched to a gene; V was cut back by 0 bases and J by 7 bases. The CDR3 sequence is CASSLSPTGVGYTF. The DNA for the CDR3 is TGTGCCAGCAGTTTATCCCCCACAGGGGTTGGCTACACCTTC.

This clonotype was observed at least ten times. The CDR3 bases are TGCAGCGTTGATGGGAATACTAGAGCGGGAGCCTACAATGAGCAGTTCTTC. This translates into CSVDGNTRAGAYNEQFF. The J gene is TRBJ2-1, the V gene TRBV29-1; 8 nucleotides match TRBD2. This CDR3 is 17 amino acids long. Germline values: CDR1 SQVTM, CDR2 ANQGSEA. V lost 3 bases and J lost 2; bases outside the gene matches: 12.

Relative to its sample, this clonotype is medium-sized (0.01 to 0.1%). CDR3 nucleotide sequence: TGTGCCAGCAGCCTAGAGTGGAATGAATACGAGCAGTACTTC. Protein product: CASSLEWNEYEQYF. J is TRBJ2-7 and V is TRBV28; D remains unclear. V shed 6 bases and J shed 4 bases, with 16 bases lying between them. CDR3 size: 14 residues. Germline-derived CDR1 and CDR2 are MDHEN and SYDVKM. Using reference TRBV28 and TRBJ2-7 for the parts outside the CDR3, the full variable domain is DVKVTQSSRYLVKRTGEKVFLECVQDMDHENMFWYRQDPGLGLRLIYFSYDVKMKEKGDIPEGYSVSREKKERFSLILESASTNQTSMYLCASSLEWNEYEQYFGPGTRLTVT.

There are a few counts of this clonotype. DNA of the CDR3: TGTGCCAGCAGTTCCTACCCCTCAGGGAGCTCCTATAATTCACCCCTCCACTTT. This encodes CASSSYPSGSSYNSPLHF. V usage is TRBV12-3 or TRBV12-4 and J usage is TRBJ1-6; TRBD1 might be the D (5 bases). The CDR3 is 18 residues long. V lost 4 bases and J 0 bases, leaving 16 bases between the germline ends.

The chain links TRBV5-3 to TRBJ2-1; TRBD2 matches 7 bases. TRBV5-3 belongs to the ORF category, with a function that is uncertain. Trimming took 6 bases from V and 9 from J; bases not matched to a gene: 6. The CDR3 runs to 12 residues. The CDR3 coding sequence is TGTGCCAGAAAGGGCGGGAGCGGTGAGCAGTTCTTC. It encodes CARKGGSGEQFF.